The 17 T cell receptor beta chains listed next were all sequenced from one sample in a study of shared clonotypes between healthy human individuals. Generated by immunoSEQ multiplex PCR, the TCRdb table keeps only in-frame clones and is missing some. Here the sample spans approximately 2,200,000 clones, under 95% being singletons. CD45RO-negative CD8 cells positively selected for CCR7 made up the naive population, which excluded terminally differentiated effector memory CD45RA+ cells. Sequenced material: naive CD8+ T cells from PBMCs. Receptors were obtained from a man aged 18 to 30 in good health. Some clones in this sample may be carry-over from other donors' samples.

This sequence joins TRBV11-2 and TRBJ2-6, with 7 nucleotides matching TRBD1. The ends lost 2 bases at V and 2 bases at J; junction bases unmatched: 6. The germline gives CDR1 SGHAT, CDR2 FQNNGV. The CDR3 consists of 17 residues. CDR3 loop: CASSLPRQGAGANVLTF. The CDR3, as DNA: TGTGCCAGCAGCTTACCCCGCCAGGGGGCTGGGGCCAACGTCCTGACTTTC.

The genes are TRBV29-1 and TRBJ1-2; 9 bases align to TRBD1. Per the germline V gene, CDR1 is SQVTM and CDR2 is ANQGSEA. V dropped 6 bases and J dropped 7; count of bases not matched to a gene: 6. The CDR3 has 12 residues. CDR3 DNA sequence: TGCAGCGTGAACGGACAGGGGATTGGCTACACCTTC. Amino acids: CSVNGQGIGYTF.

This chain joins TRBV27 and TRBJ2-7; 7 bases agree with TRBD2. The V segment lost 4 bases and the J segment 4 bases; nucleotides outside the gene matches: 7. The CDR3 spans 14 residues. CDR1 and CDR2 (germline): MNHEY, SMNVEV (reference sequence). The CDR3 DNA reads TGTGCCAGCAGTTCTCTACTAGCGACGTACGAGCAGTACTTC. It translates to CASSSLLATYEQYF.

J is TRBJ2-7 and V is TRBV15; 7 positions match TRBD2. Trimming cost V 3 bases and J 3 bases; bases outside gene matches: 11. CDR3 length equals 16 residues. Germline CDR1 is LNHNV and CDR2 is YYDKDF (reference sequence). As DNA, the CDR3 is TGTGCCACCAGCAGGGGGCCCAGGGAGCGGGACTACGAGCAGTACTTC. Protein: CATSRGPRERDYEQYF.

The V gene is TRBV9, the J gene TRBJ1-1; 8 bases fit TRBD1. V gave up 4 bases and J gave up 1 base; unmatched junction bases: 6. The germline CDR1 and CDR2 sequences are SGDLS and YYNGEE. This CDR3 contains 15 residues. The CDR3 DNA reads TGTGCCAGCAGCTCAACAGGGGGGTCGAACACTGAAGCTTTCTTT. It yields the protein CASSSTGGSNTEAFF.

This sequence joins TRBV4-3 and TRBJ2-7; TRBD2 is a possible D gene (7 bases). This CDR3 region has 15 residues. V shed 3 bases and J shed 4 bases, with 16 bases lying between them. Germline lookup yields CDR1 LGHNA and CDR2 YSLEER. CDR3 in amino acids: CASSHEGGGLYEQYF. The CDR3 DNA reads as TGCGCCAGCAGCCACGAGGGAGGGGGTCTGTACGAGCAGTACTTC.

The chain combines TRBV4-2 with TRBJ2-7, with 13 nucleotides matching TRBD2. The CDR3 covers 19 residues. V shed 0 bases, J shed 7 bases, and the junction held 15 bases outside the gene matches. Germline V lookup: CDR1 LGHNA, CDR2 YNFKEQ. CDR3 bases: TGTGCCAGCAGCCAAGATCGGACTAGCGGGAGAGGGCCCTCTCGAGAGCAGTACTTC. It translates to CASSQDRTSGRGPSREQYF.

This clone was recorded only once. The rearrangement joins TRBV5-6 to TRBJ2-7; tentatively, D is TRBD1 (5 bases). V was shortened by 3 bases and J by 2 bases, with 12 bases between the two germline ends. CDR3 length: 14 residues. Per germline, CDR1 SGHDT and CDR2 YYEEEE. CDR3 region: CASSSRTSTYEQYF. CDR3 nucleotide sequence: TGTGCCAGCAGCTCCCGGACATCTACCTACGAGCAGTACTTC.

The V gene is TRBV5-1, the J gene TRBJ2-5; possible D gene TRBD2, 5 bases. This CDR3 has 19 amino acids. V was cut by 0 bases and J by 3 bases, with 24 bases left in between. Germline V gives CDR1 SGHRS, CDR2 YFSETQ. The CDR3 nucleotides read TGCGCCAGCAGCTTGGTGGTCTTAATCGGGAAAGGGAGAGAAGAGACCCAGTACTTC. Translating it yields CASSLVVLIGKGREETQYF. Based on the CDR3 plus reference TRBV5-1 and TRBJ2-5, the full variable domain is KAGVTQTPRYLIKTRGQQVTLSCSPISGHRSVSWYQQTPGQGLQFLFEYFSETQRNKGNFPGRFSGRQFSNSRSEMNVSTLELGDSALYLCASSLVVLIGKGREETQYFGPGTRLLVL.

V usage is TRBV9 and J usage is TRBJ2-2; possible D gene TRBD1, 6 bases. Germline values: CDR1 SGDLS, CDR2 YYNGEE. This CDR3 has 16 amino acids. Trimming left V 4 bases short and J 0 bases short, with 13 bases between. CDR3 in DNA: TGTGCCAGCAGCACCTCAGGGGTTCCGAACACCGGGGAGCTGTTTTTT. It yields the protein CASSTSGVPNTGELFF.

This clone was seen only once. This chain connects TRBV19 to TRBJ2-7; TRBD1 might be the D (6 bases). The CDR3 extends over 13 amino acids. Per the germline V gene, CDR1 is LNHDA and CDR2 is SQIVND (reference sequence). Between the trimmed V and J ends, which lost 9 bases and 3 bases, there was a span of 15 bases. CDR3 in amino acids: CASQRDTGYEQYF. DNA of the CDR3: TGTGCCAGCCAGAGGGACACGGGCTACGAGCAGTACTTC.

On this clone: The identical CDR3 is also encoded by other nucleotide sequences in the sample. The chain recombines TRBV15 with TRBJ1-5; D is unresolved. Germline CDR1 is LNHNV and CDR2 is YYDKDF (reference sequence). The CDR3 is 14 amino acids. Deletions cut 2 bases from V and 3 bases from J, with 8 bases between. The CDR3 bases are TGTGCCACCAGCAGACGGGGATCCAATCAGCCCCAGCATTTT. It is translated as CATSRRGSNQPQHF.

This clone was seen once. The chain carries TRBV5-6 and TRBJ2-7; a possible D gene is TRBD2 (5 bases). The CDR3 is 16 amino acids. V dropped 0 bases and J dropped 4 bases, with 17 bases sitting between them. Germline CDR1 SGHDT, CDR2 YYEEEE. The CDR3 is CASSLDPGFEEYEQYF. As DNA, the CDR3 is TGTGCCAGCAGCTTGGATCCGGGATTCGAGGAGTACGAGCAGTACTTC.

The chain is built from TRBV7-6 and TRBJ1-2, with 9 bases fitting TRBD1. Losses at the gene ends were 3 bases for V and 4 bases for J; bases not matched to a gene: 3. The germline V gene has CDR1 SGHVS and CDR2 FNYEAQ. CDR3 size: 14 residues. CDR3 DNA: TGTGCCAGCAGCTTGGGACAGGGCCCCTATGGCTACACCTTC. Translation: CASSLGQGPYGYTF.

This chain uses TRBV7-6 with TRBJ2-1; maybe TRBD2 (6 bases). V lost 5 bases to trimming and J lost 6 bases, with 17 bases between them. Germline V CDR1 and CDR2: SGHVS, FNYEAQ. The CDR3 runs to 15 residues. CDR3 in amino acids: CASSRGGAYLNEQFF. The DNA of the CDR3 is TGTGCCAGCAGCCGCGGAGGGGCATATCTCAATGAGCAGTTCTTC.

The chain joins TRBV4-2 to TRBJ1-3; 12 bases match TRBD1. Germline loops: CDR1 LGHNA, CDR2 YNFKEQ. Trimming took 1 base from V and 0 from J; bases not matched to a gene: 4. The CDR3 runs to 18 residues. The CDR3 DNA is TGTGCCAGCAGCCAAGCCGGGACAGGGGGCCCCTCTGGAAACACCATATATTTT. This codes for CASSQAGTGGPSGNTIYF.

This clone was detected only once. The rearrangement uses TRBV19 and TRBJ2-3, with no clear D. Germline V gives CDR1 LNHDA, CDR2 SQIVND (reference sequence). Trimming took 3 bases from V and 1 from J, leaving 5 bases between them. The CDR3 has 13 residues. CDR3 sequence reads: CASSIRGTDTQYF. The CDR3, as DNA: TGTGCCAGTAGTATCCGGGGCACAGATACGCAGTATTTT.